One and the same sample provided the 10 T cell receptor beta chains below, sequenced in a study of T cells in Graves' hyperthyroidism and ophthalmopathy. TCR beta CDR3 regions were amplified from RNA. Researchers ran a first-round RT-PCR on the TCR CDR3 using the HTBI primer set. TCRdb reprocessed the multiplex PCR reads with MiXCR, giving one entry per CDR3 protein. This sample has about 290,000 distinct CDR3 sequences, with 16% found just once. Sequences were obtained from blood. The source is a man aged 25 to 40 with Graves' hyperthyroidism.

This clonotype was seen at least ten times. The J gene is TRBJ2-7, the V gene TRBV5-1; 8 nucleotides align to TRBD2. Germline V CDR1 and CDR2: SGHRS, YFSETQ. The trim removed 3 bases at V and 6 bases at J, leaving 14 bases unmatched. This CDR3 has 16 amino acids. As DNA, the CDR3 is TGCGCCAGCAGCTCCGGCGTGGGCGGGAGGTTAAGCGAGCAGTACTTC. As protein: CASSSGVGGRLSEQYF. Supplemented by reference TRBV5-1 and TRBJ2-7, the full variable domain reads KAGVTQTPRYLIKTRGQQVTLSCSPISGHRSVSWYQQTPGQGLQFLFEYFSETQRNKGNFPGRFSGRQFSNSRSEMNVSTLELGDSALYLCASSSGVGGRLSEQYFGPGTRLTVT.

This clonotype has at least ten counts. The chain is built from TRBV20-1 and TRBJ2-2; the D gene could be TRBD1 or TRBD2 (5 bases each). Germline CDR1 and CDR2: DFQATT and SNEGSKA (reference sequence). With 6 bases removed from V and 3 bases from J, the gap between germline ends came to 11 bases. The CDR3 covers 13 residues. The CDR3 region is CSATPGHTGELFF. The CDR3, as DNA: TGCAGTGCCACGCCGGGACACACCGGGGAGCTGTTTTTT.

This clonotype occurred many times. The CDR3 loop reads CASSRFRHGEQFF. CDR3 DNA sequence: TGTGCCAGCAGCCGTTTCCGACACGGTGAGCAGTTCTTC. The chain has TRBV6-1 and TRBJ2-1, with D hard to call. This CDR3 comprises 13 residues. Germline-derived CDR1 and CDR2 are MNHNS and SASEGT. V was pared by 6 bases and J by 9 bases, with 15 bases between.

In this sample, this clonotype turned up many times. V and J are TRBV12-5 and TRBJ2-1; D unclear. Germline loops: CDR1 LGHNT, CDR2 FRNRAP. With 2 bases removed from V and 13 bases from J, the gap between germline ends came to 9 bases. The CDR3 has 11 amino acids. The CDR3, as DNA: TGTGCTAGTGGTTTGATCCAGCAACAGTTCTTC. Its translation is CASGLIQQQFF.

The rearrangement uses TRBV29-1 and TRBJ2-3; 8 nucleotides match TRBD2. CDR1 is SQVTM, CDR2 ANQGSEA, per germline. The CDR3 covers 13 residues. V shed 5 bases and J 4 bases; nucleotides not matched to a gene: 5. The CDR3 region has the DNA TGCAGCGTTTCCCGGGGGGGCGCAGATACGCAGTATTTT. Protein product: CSVSRGGADTQYF.

In this sample, this clonotype turned up many times. The chain employs TRBV12-5 and TRBJ2-7; D possibly corresponds to TRBD2 (5 bases). The CDR3 is made up of 15 amino acids. Trimming removed 6 bases from V and 0 bases from J, with 15 bases in between. Germline V lookup: CDR1 LGHNT, CDR2 FRNRAP. This CDR3 is CASGSGGSSSYEQYF. CDR3 sequence (DNA): TGTGCTAGTGGCAGCGGCGGGTCTAGCTCCTACGAGCAGTACTTC.

In this sample, this clonotype turned up a few times. The rearrangement joins TRBV3-1 to TRBJ2-2; the match to TRBD2 covers 11 bases. Germline V gene data show CDR1 as LGHDT and CDR2 as YNNKEL (reference sequence). The CDR3 length is 18 residues. Unmatched junction bases numbered 8, after V lost 4 bases and J lost 1 base. CDR3 sequence reads: CASSPRTSGSGNTGELFF. DNA for the CDR3: TGTGCCAGCAGCCCTCGTACTAGCGGGAGCGGGAACACCGGGGAGCTGTTTTTT. The entire variable domain, with the rest obtained from reference TRBV3-1 and TRBJ2-2, is as follows: DTAVSQTPKYLVTQMGNDKSIKCEQNLGHDTMYWYKQDSKKFLKIMFSYNNKELIINETVPNRFSPKSPDKAHLNLHINSLELGDSAVYFCASSPRTSGSGNTGELFFGEGSRLTVL.

The gene calls are TRBV7-9 and TRBJ1-2; TRBD1 aligns across 9 bases. With V trimmed by 5 bases and J by 6 bases, 10 bases remained unmatched. There are 15 residues in the CDR3. From germline, CDR1 is SEHNR and CDR2 FQNEAQ (reference sequence). Here the CDR3 reads CASSPPGQGSHGYTF. The CDR3 coding sequence is TGTGCCAGCAGCCCGCCGGGACAGGGATCGCATGGCTACACCTTC. The whole variable domain, filled in from reference TRBV7-9 and TRBJ1-2, reads DTGVSQNPRHKITKRGQNVTFRCDPISEHNRLYWYRQTLGQGPEFLTYFQNEAQLEKSRLLSDRFSAERPKGSFSTLEIQRTEQGDSAMYLCASSPPGQGSHGYTFGSGTRLTVV.

This clonotype came up many times. The chain has TRBV5-1 and TRBJ1-1; no clear D gene. The germline CDR1 and CDR2 sequences are SGHRS and YFSETQ. The ends were cut back, 0 bases at V and 2 bases at J, with 11 bases in the middle. There are 15 residues in the CDR3. DNA of the CDR3: TGCGCCAGCAGCTTGGGAGCTGCAACTAACACTGAAGCTTTCTTT. Its translation: CASSLGAATNTEAFF.

This clonotype was seen ten or more times. The CDR3 nucleotides are TGTGCCAGCAGCCAAGAGGGTGGTGAAGATGAAGCTTTCTTT. It yields the protein CASSQEGGEDEAFF. This chain links TRBV3-1 with TRBJ1-1; D not resolved. Germline values: CDR1 LGHDT, CDR2 YNNKEL (reference sequence). There are 14 residues in the CDR3. V was trimmed by 0 bases and J by 7 bases, leaving 12 bases between them.